This T cell receptor (beta chain) was sequenced during a study of shared clonotypes between healthy human individuals. This clone was seen a single time. Sequencing used immunoSEQ multiplex PCR; TCRdb keeps in-frame clones, though not all of them. The data contain about half a million clones, about 78% of them singletons. The CDR3 runs to 15 residues. Trimming at V came to 3 bases and at J to 7 bases, leaving 7 bases not matched to a gene. CDR1 is SGHKS, CDR2 YYEKEE, per germline (reference sequence). The source material was PBMCs. This chain connects TRBV5-5 to TRBJ2-1; 10 bases are shared with TRBD2. This receptor was taken from a woman aged 40-49 years in good health. Some clones in this sample may be carry-over from other donors' samples. The CDR3 loop is CASSSSGLAMNEQFF. For the CDR3, the DNA is TGTGCCAGCAGCTCCTCGGGACTAGCGATGAATGAGCAGTTCTTC.